These 12 T cell receptor beta chains were sequenced from one sample in a study of T-cell memory formation after mild COVID-19. TCRdb re-derived calls from the 5' RACE reads in MiXCR, one entry per CDR3 protein. Of some 490,000 distinct CDR3 sequences listed, about 20% were seen once; the top ten hold approximately 13%. Sequencing was performed on PBMCs or a T cell subset sorted from them (not recorded which). These receptors were taken from an adult woman who had mild COVID-19 (a few samples of this study predate the infection). Cell type and time point are not known.

This chain connects TRBV3-1 to TRBJ1-6; D perhaps matches TRBD1 (5 bases). Between the trimmed V and J ends, which lost 4 bases and 9 bases, there was a span of 13 bases. This CDR3 spans 14 amino acids. The V gene's germline CDR1 is LGHDT and CDR2 YNNKEL (reference sequence). This chain's CDR3 is CASSPSGAISPLHF. The DNA for the CDR3 is TGTGCCAGCAGCCCCTCCGGGGCAATTTCACCCCTCCACTTT.

This clonotype showed up just a few times. The chain couples TRBV11-3 to TRBJ2-7; no reliable D call. Germline lookup yields CDR1 SGHNT and CDR2 YENEEA. Trimming shortened V by 8 bases and J by 0 bases, and 11 bases separated the two germline ends. This CDR3 is 13 amino acids long. In DNA, the CDR3 is TGTGCCAGCCAGCGCGGCAGCTCCTACGAGCAGTACTTC. Translating it yields CASQRGSSYEQYF.

The gene calls are TRBV6-5 and TRBJ2-7; D is unresolved. Germline V gene sequence: CDR1 MNHEY, CDR2 SVGAGI. V dropped 0 bases and J dropped 3 bases, with 9 bases sitting between them. The CDR3 consists of 14 residues. The CDR3 coding sequence is TGTGCCAGCAGTTACTCCGCGGCACTCTACGAGCAGTACTTC. Translating it yields CASSYSAALYEQYF.

This clonotype turned up a few times. The genes are TRBV2 and TRBJ2-1, with 10 nucleotides matching TRBD2. This CDR3 has 15 amino acids. V lost 4 bases to trimming and J lost 8 bases; unmatched junction nucleotides: 8. Germline CDR1 reads SNHLY; CDR2 reads FYNNEI. The CDR3 here is CASSVQAGGRDEQFF. For the CDR3, the DNA is TGTGCCAGCAGTGTACAAGCGGGAGGGCGGGATGAGCAGTTCTTC.

This clonotype was detected a few times. This chain joins TRBV5-1 and TRBJ1-2; TRBD1 is a possible D gene (6 bases). The ends were cut back, 4 bases at V and 3 bases at J, with 16 bases in the middle. Germline values: CDR1 SGHRS, CDR2 YFSETQ. This CDR3 contains 15 residues. The CDR3 region has the DNA TGCGCCAGCAGCCCCCAAGAGGACAGATACTATGGCTACACCTTC. It codes for CASSPQEDRYYGYTF. Complete variable domain (other parts from reference TRBV5-1 and TRBJ1-2): KAGVTQTPRYLIKTRGQQVTLSCSPISGHRSVSWYQQTPGQGLQFLFEYFSETQRNKGNFPGRFSGRQFSNSRSEMNVSTLELGDSALYLCASSPQEDRYYGYTFGSGTRLTVV.

This clonotype was seen a few times. J is TRBJ2-7 and V is TRBV10-3; D gene ambiguous. The germline V gene encodes CDR1 ENHRY and CDR2 SYGVKD. The ends were cut back, 10 bases at V and 3 bases at J, with 19 bases in the middle. The CDR3 sequence is 14 residues long. CDR3 in DNA: TGTGCCACTCTCCCCTTTGGGCTAAGCTACGAGCAGTACTTC. This translates into CATLPFGLSYEQYF.

This clonotype was counted only a few times. The chain couples TRBV12-3 or TRBV12-4 to TRBJ2-1, with D possibly matching TRBD1 (6 bases). This CDR3 comprises 15 residues. V lost 7 bases and J 0 bases, leaving 13 bases between the germline ends. The chain's CDR3 is CASIRGGTSYNEQFF. In DNA, the CDR3 is TGTGCCAGCATACGAGGGGGTACCTCCTACAATGAGCAGTTCTTC.

Only a few counts were recorded for this clonotype. This chain joins TRBV20-1 and TRBJ2-3, with 10 bases lining up with TRBD2. The junction had 4 bases not matched to a gene; V was cut back by 2 bases and J by 11 bases. Germline CDR1 is DFQATT and CDR2 is SNEGSKA (reference sequence). The CDR3 consists of 12 residues. The CDR3: CSARLAGVLQYF. CDR3 in DNA: TGCAGTGCTAGACTAGCGGGGGTCCTGCAGTATTTT.

This clonotype was counted between two and nine times. The chain employs TRBV20-1 and TRBJ2-1; 8 bases align to TRBD2. CDR1 is DFQATT and CDR2 is SNEGSKA in the germline V gene (reference sequence). The CDR3 consists of 13 residues. V gave up 6 bases and J gave up 7 bases; unmatched junction bases: 8. Written as DNA, the CDR3 is TGCAGTGCCCTCGGGAGGGCCGGGAATGAGCAGTTCTTC. This sequence encodes CSALGRAGNEQFF.

The chain links TRBV18 to TRBJ1-1; tentative D call: TRBD1 (5 bases). Germline V CDR1 and CDR2: KGHSH, LQKENI. V shed 4 bases and J shed 4 bases, with 13 bases lying between them. CDR3 size: 14 residues. The chain's CDR3 is CASSQPGGATEAFF. Written as DNA, the CDR3 is TGTGCCAGCTCACAACCGGGAGGGGCCACTGAAGCTTTCTTT.

This clonotype was detected only a few times. V gene TRBV20-1 combines with J gene TRBJ1-1; 9 bases are shared with TRBD1. Germline V gene data show CDR1 as DFQATT and CDR2 as SNEGSKA (reference sequence). The J segment lost 4 bases and the V segment lost 2 bases, leaving 5 bases of the junction unmatched. The CDR3 runs to 14 residues. CDR3 bases: TGCAGTGCTAGACCGGTACAGGGGGCCACTGAAGCTTTCTTT. Protein sequence: CSARPVQGATEAFF.

The chain uses TRBV5-1 and TRBJ2-3, with TRBD2 identical over 7 bases. The CDR3 contains 15 residues. The V and J ends lost 4 bases and 7 bases, in that order; junction bases with no gene match: 12. Germline loops: CDR1 SGHRS, CDR2 YFSETQ. The CDR3 DNA reads TGCGCCAGCAGCCTAAACAGGTTGGGGGGGAATACGCAGTATTTT. As protein: CASSLNRLGGNTQYF.